Described below is a single T cell receptor (beta chain) sequence and its context. Its antigen is not identified. In the PCR, 60 Vbeta and 13 Jbeta primers were used. Authors' processing steps: A later analysis counted 80 million or so unique TCR beta chains, around 12 million shared. The assay was immunoSEQ multiplex PCR, and TCRdb's table has in-frame clones only and misses some. From that table come the V and J calls and clone size; the DNA was used to work out D and trimming. The table includes 85,000 to 100,000 clones, about 83% detected once. CDR1 and CDR2 from the germline V gene are ENHRY and SYGVKD. The CDR3 extends over 16 amino acids. V lost 3 bases, J lost 4 bases, and 18 bases lay in between. This sample stems from a study of cytomegalovirus exposure and HLA in healthy donors. Study-wide results and limits: Association of around 17,000 TCR beta sequences with HLA alleles was found at 0.05 false discovery rate in a later analysis. The study recorded over 150 TCR beta chains that were cytomegalovirus-associated.

This clonotype was obtained from a female donor in good health and CMV-seropositive. The chain uses TRBV10-3 and TRBJ1-2, with D perhaps matching TRBD1 (5 bases). The sequencing sample was made of PBMCs. In DNA, the CDR3 is TGTGCCATCAGTGATTTGAAAGGGAGGGGAGGCTATGGCTACACCTTC. Translating it yields CAISDLKGRGGYGYTF.